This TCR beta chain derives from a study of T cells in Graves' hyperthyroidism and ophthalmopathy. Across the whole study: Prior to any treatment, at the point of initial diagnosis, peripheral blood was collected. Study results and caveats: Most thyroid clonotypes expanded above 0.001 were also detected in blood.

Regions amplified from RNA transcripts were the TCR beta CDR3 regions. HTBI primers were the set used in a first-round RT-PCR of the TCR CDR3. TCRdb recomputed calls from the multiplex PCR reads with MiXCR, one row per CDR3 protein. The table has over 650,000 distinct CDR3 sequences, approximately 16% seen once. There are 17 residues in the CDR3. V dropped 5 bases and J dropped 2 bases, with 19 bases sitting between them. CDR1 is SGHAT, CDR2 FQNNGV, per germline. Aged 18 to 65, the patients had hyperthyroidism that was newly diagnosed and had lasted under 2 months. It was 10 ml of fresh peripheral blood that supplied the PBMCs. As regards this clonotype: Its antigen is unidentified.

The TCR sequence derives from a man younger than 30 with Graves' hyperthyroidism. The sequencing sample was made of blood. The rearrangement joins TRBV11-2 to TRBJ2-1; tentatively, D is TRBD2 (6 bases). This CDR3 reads CASSTPERRRAYNEQFF. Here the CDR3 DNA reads TGTGCCAGCAGCACCCCCGAGCGGAGGAGGGCCTACAATGAGCAGTTCTTC.